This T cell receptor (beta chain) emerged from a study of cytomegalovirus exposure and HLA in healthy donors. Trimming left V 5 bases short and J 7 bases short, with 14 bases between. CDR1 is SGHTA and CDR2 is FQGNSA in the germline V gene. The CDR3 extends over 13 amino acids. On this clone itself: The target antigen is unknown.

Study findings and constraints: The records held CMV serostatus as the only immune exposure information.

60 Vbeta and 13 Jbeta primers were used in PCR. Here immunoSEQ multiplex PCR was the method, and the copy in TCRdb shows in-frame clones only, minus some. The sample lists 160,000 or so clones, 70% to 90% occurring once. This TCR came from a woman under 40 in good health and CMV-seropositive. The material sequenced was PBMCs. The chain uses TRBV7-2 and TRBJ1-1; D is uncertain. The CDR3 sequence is CASSPPGIGEAFF. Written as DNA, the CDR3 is TGTGCCAGCAGCCCACCGGGGATCGGTGAAGCTTTCTTT.